These 17 T cell receptor beta chains were sequenced from one sample in a study of T cells in tuberculosis. Using immunoSEQ multiplex PCR, the repertoire was profiled, and TCRdb retains in-frame clones only, with some absent. The sample lists about 38,000 clones, roughly 94% seen once, with 4% to 5.5% in the top ten. Time point meaning: new active TB diagnosis, blood taken before or within 7 days of starting treatment. This sample comprised PBMCs, obtained at tuberculosis diagnosis. Receptors were obtained from an adult with tuberculosis.

The chain is built from TRBV7-2 and TRBJ2-1, with 13 positions matching TRBD2. Germline CDR1 is SGHTA and CDR2 is FQGNSA. The CDR3 has 15 amino acids. Trimming took 4 bases from V and 8 from J; bases not matched to a gene: 5. CDR3 protein: CASSWGLAGSDEQFF. In DNA form, the CDR3 reads TGTGCCAGCAGCTGGGGACTAGCGGGGAGCGATGAGCAGTTCTTC.

The chain uses TRBV6-4 and TRBJ1-2; maybe TRBD1 (5 bases). This CDR3 contains 15 residues. The germline CDR1 and CDR2 sequences are MRHNA and SNTAGT. Trimming took 6 bases from V and 2 from J, leaving 16 bases between them. The CDR3 loop reads CASSAKEGPNYGYTF. CDR3 coding DNA: TGTGCCAGCAGCGCCAAGGAGGGGCCGAACTATGGCTACACCTTC.

The chain has TRBV6-6 and TRBJ2-4, with 9 bases lining up with TRBD1. V trimming: 5 bases; J trimming: 7 bases; junction bases outside the gene matches: 6. The CDR3 extends over 14 amino acids. In germline, CDR1 is MNHNY, CDR2 SVGAGI (reference sequence). CDR3 sequence (DNA): TGTGCCAGCAGTAAGGGACAGGGACAGAACATTCAGTACTTC. Residues: CASSKGQGQNIQYF.

The chain joins TRBV4-1 to TRBJ1-2; D call uncertain. The V gene lost 0 bases and the J gene lost 2 bases, with 7 bases spanning the gap. Germline V gene data show CDR1 as MGHRA and CDR2 as YSYEKL. The CDR3 runs to 14 residues. CDR3 bases: TGCGCCAGCAGCCAAGACAGAAACAACTATGGCTACACCTTC. As protein: CASSQDRNNYGYTF.

This clone was observed once. Compared with germline, one end of the junction differs, possibly owing to a read error. Other DNA sequences within the sample encode an identical CDR3. J is TRBJ2-7 and V is TRBV18; D is ambiguous. This CDR3 has 12 residues. Per germline, CDR1 KGHSH and CDR2 LQKENI. Written as DNA, the CDR3 is TGTGCCAGCTCGCCACAGAGGAACGAGCAGTACTTC. This gives the protein CASSPQRNEQYF.

V and J are TRBV2 and TRBJ2-7; D possibly corresponds to TRBD2 (6 bases). CDR1 and CDR2 from the germline V gene are SNHLY and FYNNEI. The CDR3 runs 14 residues. Trimming took off 2 bases at V and 7 bases at J, with 15 bases between the two ends. Here the CDR3 DNA reads TGTGCCAGCAGTGAAAACGCGGGAAGAGGAGAGCAGTACTTC. It specifies CASSENAGRGEQYF. The complete variable domain, with remaining parts taken from reference TRBV2 and TRBJ2-7, reads EPEVTQTPSHQVTQMGQEVILRCVPISNHLYFYWYRQILGQKVEFLVSFYNNEISEKSEIFDDQFSVERPDGSNFTLKIRSTKLEDSAMYFCASSENAGRGEQYFGPGTRLTVT.

The chain employs TRBV27 and TRBJ2-2; 8 nucleotides match TRBD1. Looked up from germline, CDR1 is MNHEY and CDR2 is SMNVEV (reference sequence). The CDR3 is 14 residues long. Unmatched junction bases numbered 4, after V lost 5 bases and J lost 5 bases. The CDR3: CASSTRQGTGELFF. The CDR3 DNA sequence: TGTGCCAGCAGTACAAGACAGGGGACCGGGGAGCTGTTTTTT.

This sequence joins TRBV12-5 and TRBJ1-5; TRBD1 aligns across 9 bases. With V trimmed by 3 bases and J by 9 bases, 15 bases remained unmatched. This CDR3 comprises 17 residues. Germline-derived CDR1 and CDR2 are LGHNT and FRNRAP. As DNA, the CDR3 is TGTGCTAGTGGTTTTTCCCAAGCGGGACAGGGTAGACTGCCCCAGCATTTT. This codes for CASGFSQAGQGRLPQHF.

The J gene is TRBJ1-6, the V gene TRBV18, with 11 bases aligning to TRBD1. There are 18 residues in the CDR3. The V segment lost 6 bases and the J segment 6 bases; nucleotides outside the gene matches: 13. Germline assignment: CDR1 KGHSH and CDR2 LQKENI. The CDR3 nucleotides read TGTGCCAGCTCCGAATCGGTTCCGGGACAGGGGGGTAATTCACCCCTCCACTTT. Translated, it gives CASSESVPGQGGNSPLHF. Full variable domain (outside the CDR3, taken from reference TRBV18 and TRBJ1-6): NAGVMQNPRHLVRRRGQEARLRCSPMKGHSHVYWYRQLPEEGLKFMVYLQKENIIDESGMPKERFSAEFPKEGPSILRIQQVVRGDSAAYFCASSESVPGQGGNSPLHFGNGTRLTVT.

V gene TRBV19 combines with J gene TRBJ2-1; tentatively, D is TRBD2 (7 bases). The germline gives CDR1 LNHDA, CDR2 SQIVND (reference sequence). Trimming removed 6 bases at V and 7 bases at J, with 13 bases between. The CDR3 has 13 residues. CDR3 coding DNA: TGTGCCAGTAGAGGGGGGGCTTATAATGAGCAGTTCTTC. Translated: CASRGGAYNEQFF.

The V gene is TRBV6-5, the J gene TRBJ1-2; possible D gene TRBD1, 5 bases. This CDR3 region has 14 residues. The germline V and J ends were trimmed by 2 bases and 0 bases, with 7 bases remaining between them. Germline loops: CDR1 MNHEY, CDR2 SVGAGI. Written as DNA, the CDR3 is TGTGCCAGCAGTTACCAGGGTTCTAACTATGGCTACACCTTC. It is translated as CASSYQGSNYGYTF.

The CDR3 sequence: CASSPIGQGSSPLHF. In nucleotides, the CDR3 is TGTGCCAGCTCACCAATCGGACAGGGGAGTTCACCCCTCCACTTT. This chain connects TRBV18 to TRBJ1-6; TRBD1 aligns across 9 bases. CDR1 and CDR2 (germline): KGHSH, LQKENI. The CDR3 runs 15 residues. Trimming cost V 2 bases and J 9 bases; bases outside gene matches: 5.

This rearrangement joins TRBV13 to TRBJ1-1; 9 bases align to TRBD1. The germline CDR1 and CDR2 sequences are PRHDT and FYEKMQ (reference sequence). After removal of 3 bases from V and 6 bases from J, the junction contained 5 bases not matched to a gene. The CDR3 length is 14 residues. The CDR3 DNA is TGTGCCAGCAGCTTTGGGACAGGGTGGCCTGAAGCTTTCTTT. Translation: CASSFGTGWPEAFF. Variable domain in full (rest from reference TRBV13 and TRBJ1-1): AAGVIQSPRHLIKEKRETATLKCYPIPRHDTVYWYQQGPGQDPQFLISFYEKMQSDKGSIPDRFSAQQFSDYHSELNMSSLELGDSALYFCASSFGTGWPEAFFGQGTRLTVV.

The CDR3 loop is CATFNPRDRGNQPQHF. CDR3 sequence (DNA): TGTGCCACCTTTAACCCTCGGGACAGGGGGAATCAGCCCCAGCATTTT. The chain links TRBV28 to TRBJ1-5; 11 bases fit TRBD1. V gave up 10 bases and J gave up 4 bases; unmatched junction bases: 12. Germline V gene lookup returns CDR1 MDHEN and CDR2 SYDVKM. There are 16 residues in the CDR3. Supplemented by reference TRBV28 and TRBJ1-5, the full variable domain reads DVKVTQSSRYLVKRTGEKVFLECVQDMDHENMFWYRQDPGLGLRLIYFSYDVKMKEKGDIPEGYSVSREKKERFSLILESASTNQTSMYLCATFNPRDRGNQPQHFGDGTRLSIL.

The chain is built from TRBV30 and TRBJ1-1; D is perhaps TRBD1 (6 bases). Trimming removed 2 bases at V and 5 bases at J, with 21 bases between. The germline CDR1 and CDR2 sequences are GTSNPN and SVGIG (reference sequence). The length of the CDR3 is 16 residues. CDR3 nucleotides: TGTGCCTGGAGTCCTCCCTATTACAGGGCGAGGACTGAAGCTTTCTTT. This codes for CAWSPPYYRARTEAFF.

The V gene is TRBV6-6, the J gene TRBJ2-3; 8 bases are a match to TRBD2. The CDR3 is made up of 13 amino acids. The V gene's germline CDR1 is MNHNY and CDR2 SVGAGI (reference sequence). V lost 5 bases and J lost 6; bases outside the gene matches: 4. CDR3 loop: CASSPRLADTQYF. CDR3 bases: TGTGCCAGCAGTCCCCGACTAGCGGATACGCAGTATTTT.

The J gene is TRBJ1-4, the V gene TRBV5-1; D gene unclear. The CDR3 runs to 15 residues. The V gene's germline CDR1 is SGHRS and CDR2 YFSETQ. V was trimmed by 2 bases and J by 0 bases, leaving 8 bases between them. The CDR3 region has the DNA TGCGCCAGCAGCTTCGGAGCCGCAACTAATGAAAAACTGTTTTTT. Translated, it gives CASSFGAATNEKLFF.